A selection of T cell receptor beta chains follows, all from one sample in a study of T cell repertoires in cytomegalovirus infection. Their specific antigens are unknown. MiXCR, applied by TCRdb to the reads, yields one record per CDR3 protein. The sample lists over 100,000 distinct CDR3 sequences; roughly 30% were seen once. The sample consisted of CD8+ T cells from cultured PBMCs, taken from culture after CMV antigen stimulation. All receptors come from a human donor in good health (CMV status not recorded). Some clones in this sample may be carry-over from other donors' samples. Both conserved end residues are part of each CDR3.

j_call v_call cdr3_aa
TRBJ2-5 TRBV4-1 CASRQVQYVETQYF
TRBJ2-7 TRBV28 CASSLVASGSYEQYF
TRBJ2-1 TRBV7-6 CASSGVEVEQFF
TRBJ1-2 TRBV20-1 CSASRGSTRGYTF
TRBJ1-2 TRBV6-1 CASIGTGPLPFYGYTF
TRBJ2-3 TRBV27 CASSDPGDLTDTQYF
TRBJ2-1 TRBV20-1 CSARVPLAGDYNEQFF
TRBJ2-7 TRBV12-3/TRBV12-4 CASSSDNYEQYF
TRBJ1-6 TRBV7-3 CASSFGSENSPLHF
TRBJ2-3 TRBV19 CASSIGDGPSTDTQYF
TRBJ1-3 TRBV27 CASSEFGELPGNTIYF
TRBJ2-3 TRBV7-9 CASSLILGDGEDTQYF
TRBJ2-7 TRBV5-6 CASSFRQTPYEQYF
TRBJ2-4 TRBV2 CASSEPAGNIQYF
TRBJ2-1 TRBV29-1 CSVVWGDSYNEQFF
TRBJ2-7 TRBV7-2 CASSQWTSGGGEQYF
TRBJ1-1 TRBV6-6 CASSPFGTVNTEAFF
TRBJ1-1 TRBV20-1 CSTRDNPGTEAFF
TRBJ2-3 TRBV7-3 CASSILAGGTDTQYF
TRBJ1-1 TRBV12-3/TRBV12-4 CASSLLGRDTEAFF
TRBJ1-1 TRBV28 CASSLYRGTEAFF
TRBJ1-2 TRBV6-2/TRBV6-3 CASSYLDREDGYTF
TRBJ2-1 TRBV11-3 CASSLDRALVNEQFF
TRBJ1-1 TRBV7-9 CASSPPRLAEAFF
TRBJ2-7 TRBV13 CASSFKMGSRSYKQYF
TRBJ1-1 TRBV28 CASSLIYANTEAFF
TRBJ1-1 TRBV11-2 CASSFEGTEAFF
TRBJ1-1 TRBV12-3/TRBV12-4 CASSPQGAEAFF
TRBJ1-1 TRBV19 CASSITAEAFF
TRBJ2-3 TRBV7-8 CASSPPGTQYF
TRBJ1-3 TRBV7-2 CASSSGTSGNTIYF
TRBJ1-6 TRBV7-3 CASSLTNSYNSPLHF